This TCR beta chain is from a study of blood T cell repertoires in COVID-19. Study-wide context: Samples representing acute and convalescent COVID-19 were sourced from the United States, Italy and Spain.

Per the authors' pipeline: By means of reference gene primer amplification, nucleated cell counts were estimated. This table comes from immunoSEQ multiplex PCR, and its TCRdb copy is limited to in-frame clones, with some not included. For V, J and clone size, that table is used; D and trimming come from the DNA. The sample carries roughly 300,000 clones, around 81% recorded once. V was pared by 5 bases and J by 3 bases, with 15 bases between. Germline V gene lookup returns CDR1 MRHNA and CDR2 SNTAGT. CDR3 length: 15 residues. The V gene is TRBV6-4, the J gene TRBJ2-3, with D possibly being TRBD2 (6 bases). This TCR was sampled from a woman in her fifties or sixties with active or convalescent COVID-19. The sample taken for sequencing was peripheral blood. CDR3 residues: CASSISGVGTDTQYF. The CDR3 DNA reads TGTGCCAGCAGTATTAGCGGAGTCGGGACAGATACGCAGTATTTT.